The 32 T cell receptor beta chains presented below share a single source sample, sequenced in a study of post-analysis software for immune sequencing data. Study observations and caveats: Roughly five TRBV segments appeared more often in patients than in controls, and TRBV5-6, TRBV5-1 and TRBV20-1 were among these.

TCR beta cDNA libraries included unique molecular identifiers. TCRdb independently ran MiXCR on the PCR reads; one entry per CDR3 protein. The table lists over 250,000 distinct CDR3 sequences, roughly a third of them singletons. No antigen has been identified for these receptors. Specimen: blood. These receptors were obtained from a girl aged 5 to 17 with multiple sclerosis.

The rearrangement joins TRBV29-1 to TRBJ2-2; D remains ambiguous. CDR1 and CDR2 from the germline V gene are SQVTM and ANQGSEA. The CDR3 totals 13 residues. V lost 5 bases, J lost 6 bases, and 13 bases lay in between. The CDR3 sequence is CSVLTLYSGELFF. The CDR3 coding sequence is TGCAGCGTTTTGACCCTTTATTCCGGGGAGCTGTTTTTT.

This chain links TRBV4-2 with TRBJ2-1; possibly TRBD2 for D (6 bases). The germline CDR1 and CDR2 sequences are LGHNA and YNFKEQ. The ends were cut back, 1 base at V and 10 bases at J, with 11 bases in the middle. This CDR3 is built from 13 residues. The CDR3 coding sequence is TGTGCCAGCAGCCAAGGGGAGGCAGGGGAGCAGTTCTTC. Residues: CASSQGEAGEQFF.

This clonotype showed up many times. V usage is TRBV6-1 and J usage is TRBJ1-5, with D possibly TRBD1 on 6 matching bases. Germline CDR1 is MNHNS and CDR2 is SASEGT. Trimming cost V 8 bases and J 6 bases, with 17 bases left between them. This CDR3 is 14 amino acids long. The CDR3 region has the DNA TGTGCCAGCCGGTTTTCAGGGGTTACTCAGCCCCAGCATTTT. This encodes CASRFSGVTQPQHF.

This clonotype was detected many times. This chain links TRBV5-1 with TRBJ2-1; tentatively, D is TRBD2 (5 bases). Germline V lookup: CDR1 SGHRS, CDR2 YFSETQ. Deletions cut 1 base from V and 2 bases from J, with 13 bases between. CDR3 length equals 16 residues. Written as DNA, the CDR3 is TGCGCCAGCAGCTTGAATCCGGGATCCACCTACAATGAGCAGTTCTTC. Translating it yields CASSLNPGSTYNEQFF.

This clonotype was recorded many times. V usage is TRBV12-3 or TRBV12-4 and J usage is TRBJ2-3; perhaps TRBD2 as D (5 bases). The CDR3 length is 14 residues. Between the trimmed V and J ends, which lost 1 base and 5 bases, there was a span of 10 bases. CDR3 protein: CASSLGRAGDTQYF. The CDR3 region has the DNA TGTGCCAGCAGTTTAGGGCGGGCTGGAGATACGCAGTATTTT.

Ten or more counts support this clonotype. The chain combines TRBV4-2 with TRBJ1-1; D may be TRBD1 (6 bases). CDR3 size: 15 residues. CDR1 and CDR2 (germline): LGHNA, YNFKEQ. Trimming removed 0 bases at V and 6 bases at J, with 14 bases between. CDR3: CASSQDVRDTAEAFF. The CDR3 DNA is TGTGCCAGCAGCCAAGATGTGAGGGACACGGCTGAAGCTTTCTTT.

V gene TRBV12-3 or TRBV12-4 combines with J gene TRBJ2-5; D is possibly TRBD2 (5 bases). The CDR3 has 13 amino acids. The V end lost 5 bases, the J end lost 3 bases, and 10 bases lay between the germline ends. The chain's CDR3 is CASSRTEEETQYF. The CDR3 DNA sequence: TGTGCCAGCAGTCGGACGGAGGAAGAGACCCAGTACTTC.

This clonotype was seen at least ten times. The rearrangement uses TRBV5-1 and TRBJ2-3; tentative D call: TRBD2 (6 bases). The germline V gene has CDR1 SGHRS and CDR2 YFSETQ. V lost 5 bases to trimming and J lost 1 base, with 14 bases between them. This CDR3 is 15 amino acids long. The CDR3 coding sequence is TGCGCCAGCAGTCGGGAGTTCTCCCGCACAGATACGCAGTATTTT. Its translation is CASSREFSRTDTQYF.

This clonotype was seen at least ten times. The chain combines TRBV25-1 with TRBJ1-2, with no clear D. V was shortened by 0 bases and J by 4 bases, with 9 bases between the two germline ends. The CDR3 length is 14 residues. Germline V gene lookup returns CDR1 MGHDK and CDR2 SYGVNS. CDR3 DNA: TGTGCCAGCAGTGAATATGAACGGAGCTATGGCTACACCTTC. Protein product: CASSEYERSYGYTF.

This clonotype was counted at least ten times. The chain combines TRBV29-1 with TRBJ2-5; D gene uncertain. The V end lost 8 bases, the J end lost 9 bases, and 10 bases lay between the germline ends. The CDR3 length is 9 residues. Germline V gives CDR1 SQVTM, CDR2 ANQGSEA. CDR3 coding DNA: TGCAGCTCTGGCGGTCCCCAGTACTTC. Translation: CSSGGPQYF.

In this sample, this clonotype turned up many times. The chain joins TRBV4-1 to TRBJ1-2, with a possible D match to TRBD1 (6 bases). Germline CDR1 and CDR2: MGHRA and YSYEKL. The V end lost 0 bases, the J end lost 3 bases, and 14 bases lay between the germline ends. This CDR3 is built from 16 residues. CDR3: CASSQDLQGGHYGYTF. CDR3 in DNA: TGCGCCAGCAGCCAAGATCTACAGGGTGGGCACTATGGCTACACCTTC.

This clonotype was found a few times. The rearrangement joins TRBV7-2 to TRBJ1-3; no clear D. This CDR3 comprises 18 residues. The germline V and J ends were trimmed by 1 base and 0 bases, with 16 bases remaining between them. CDR1 is SGHTA, CDR2 FQGNSA, per germline. The CDR3, as DNA: TGTGCCAGCAGCTTAGAAGCACCTTTTGAGAGCTCTGGAAACACCATATATTTT. Its translation is CASSLEAPFESSGNTIYF.

Concerning this clonotype: A much larger clone differs by one base, so this may be a read error. The chain employs TRBV20-1 and TRBJ2-3, with 7 bases fitting TRBD2. V trimming: 5 bases; J trimming: 6 bases; junction bases outside the gene matches: 5. This CDR3 comprises 12 residues. Germline CDR1 and CDR2: DFQATT and SNEGSKA (reference sequence). In nucleotides, the CDR3 is TGCAGTGCTCGGACTAGTCGGGATACGCAGTATTTT. It yields the protein CSARTSRDTQYF.

This clonotype was seen only a few times. The junction shows a germline mismatch at one end, possibly a read error. This rearrangement joins TRBV14 to TRBJ1-1; D uncertain. The CDR3 sequence is 16 residues long. Germline V gene data show CDR1 as SGHDN and CDR2 as FVKESK. The DNA of the CDR3 is TGTGCCAACAGCCGTAGTGTCGCTCTTTTGAACACTGAAGCTTTCTTT. This encodes CANSRSVALLNTEAFF.

Comments on this clonotype: With a much larger clone just one base away, this may be a read error. This chain joins TRBV7-9 and TRBJ1-6; 12 nucleotides match TRBD1. Germline CDR1 is SEHNR and CDR2 is FQNEAQ (reference sequence). This CDR3 comprises 15 residues. The CDR3 spells CANSFGTGGGSPLHF. In DNA, the CDR3 is TGTGCCAACAGCTTCGGGACAGGGGGCGGATCACCCCTCCACTTT.

Of note for this clonotype: This may come from a read error, since a much larger clone is one base off. CDR3 in amino acids: CASSLGRFGRDTQYF. CDR3 bases: TGTGCCAGCAGCTTGGGGCGATTCGGTCGAGATACGCAGTATTTT. The chain couples TRBV7-2 to TRBJ2-3; D might be TRBD1 (5 bases). The CDR3 is 15 amino acids. V was pared by 3 bases and J by 5 bases, with 15 bases between. Per the germline V gene, CDR1 is SGHTA and CDR2 is FQGNSA.

CDR3 in amino acids: CSVLRLPSTDTQYF. CDR3 bases: TGCAGCGTTTTAAGATTACCTAGCACAGATACGCAGTATTTT. The chain combines TRBV29-1 with TRBJ2-3; D ambiguous. The germline V and J ends were trimmed by 5 bases and 0 bases, with 12 bases remaining between them. This CDR3 contains 14 residues. Per the germline V gene, CDR1 is SQVTM and CDR2 is ANQGSEA.

With regard to this clonotype: A clone one base away is much larger, so this may be a read error. V and J are TRBV3-1 and TRBJ1-2; D call uncertain. Germline lookup yields CDR1 LGHDT and CDR2 YNNKEL (reference sequence). Trimming shortened V by 1 base and J by 0 bases, and 9 bases separated the two germline ends. CDR3 length equals 15 residues. The CDR3 nucleotides are TGTGCCAGCAGCCAAGGGACCATTACTAACTATGGCTACACCTTC. Its translation is CASSQGTITNYGYTF. Full variable domain (missing parts from reference TRBV3-1 and TRBJ1-2): DTAVSQTPKYLVTQMGNDKSIKCEQNLGHDTMYWYKQDSKKFLKIMFSYNNKELIINETVPNRFSPKSPDKAHLNLHINSLELGDSAVYFCASSQGTITNYGYTFGSGTRLTVV.

The rearrangement links TRBV10-3 to TRBJ2-1; a possible D gene is TRBD2 (6 bases). Germline CDR1 is ENHRY and CDR2 is SYGVKD. The CDR3 consists of 15 residues. V was shortened by 3 bases and J by 10 bases, with 19 bases between the two germline ends. For the CDR3, the DNA is TGTGCCATCAGTGATGGGGCGGGGCTTCATCACGAGCAGTTCTTC. Protein sequence: CAISDGAGLHHEQFF.

This clonotype occurred many times. This chain connects TRBV20-1 to TRBJ1-2; weak D call: TRBD1 (5 bases). The ends were cut back, 0 bases at V and 0 bases at J, with 11 bases in the middle. The V gene's germline CDR1 is DFQATT and CDR2 SNEGSKA (reference sequence). CDR3 length equals 15 residues. The CDR3 here is CSARDQGSANYGYTF. The CDR3 DNA reads TGCAGTGCTAGAGATCAGGGTTCAGCTAACTATGGCTACACCTTC.

This clonotype was seen ten or more times. V usage is TRBV21-1 and J usage is TRBJ2-7; the table's D call TRBD1 went unverified against the DNA. TRBV21-1 is a recognized pseudogene. CDR3 length equals 11 residues. CDR3 in DNA: TGTGCCAGCAGTGCTAGGGGGGAGCAGTACTTC. This gives the protein CASSARGEQYF.

This clonotype was seen at least ten times. The chain couples TRBV20-1 to TRBJ2-5, with 7 bases that match TRBD2. The CDR3 has 12 residues. From germline, CDR1 is DFQATT and CDR2 SNEGSKA (reference sequence). The junction had 2 bases not matched to a gene; V was cut back by 6 bases and J by 1 base. CDR3 amino acids: CSAWEGQETQYF. Written as DNA, the CDR3 is TGCAGTGCCTGGGAGGGCCAAGAGACCCAGTACTTC.

This clonotype has only a few counts. V and J are TRBV10-3 and TRBJ1-3; 10 bases match TRBD1. Trimming at V came to 6 bases and at J to 0 bases, leaving 14 bases not matched to a gene. CDR3 length: 19 amino acids. Germline CDR1 and CDR2: ENHRY and SYGVKD. In DNA form, the CDR3 reads TGTGCCATCAGCGATCTACTTTTGACAGGGGGCAACTCTGGAAACACCATATATTTT. This codes for CAISDLLLTGGNSGNTIYF.

The rearrangement links TRBV6-5 to TRBJ1-3; D remains ambiguous. CDR3 length: 16 amino acids. Between the trimmed V and J ends, which lost 2 bases and 1 base, there was a span of 12 bases. The germline gives CDR1 MNHEY, CDR2 SVGAGI. The CDR3 is CASSYGVIESGNTIYF. For the CDR3, the DNA is TGTGCCAGCAGTTACGGTGTGATTGAGTCTGGAAACACCATATATTTT.

V usage is TRBV5-1 and J usage is TRBJ1-3; D not certain. The V end was cut by 0 bases, the J end by 0 bases, with 10 bases between. The CDR3 is 16 residues long. Germline V gene data show CDR1 as SGHRS and CDR2 as YFSETQ. CDR3 in amino acids: CASSLVGMSSGNTIYF. The CDR3 DNA follows: TGCGCCAGCAGCTTGGTTGGCATGAGCTCTGGAAACACCATATATTTT.

About this clonotype: This may be a read error, as it is one base from a much larger clone. The chain uses TRBV10-3 and TRBJ2-1, with D perhaps being TRBD1 or TRBD2 (5 bases each). The CDR3 covers 12 residues. Looked up from germline, CDR1 is ENHRY and CDR2 is SYGVKD. CDR3 DNA: TGTGCCAGCAGTCCCGGGACCCCTGCGCAGTTCTTC. This gives the protein CASSPGTPAQFF.

This clonotype turned up a few times. The chain employs TRBV20-1 and TRBJ2-2; 9 bases are shared with TRBD1. Germline V gene data show CDR1 as DFQATT and CDR2 as SNEGSKA (reference sequence). V was clipped by 0 bases and J by 4 bases; unmatched bases: 6. The CDR3 spans 16 residues. CDR3 in amino acids: CSARDTGQGITGELFF. CDR3 bases: TGCAGTGCTAGAGATACGGGACAGGGCATCACCGGGGAGCTGTTTTTT.

The J gene is TRBJ2-1, the V gene TRBV14; D gene ambiguous. Germline assignment: CDR1 SGHDN and CDR2 FVKESK. This CDR3 region has 13 residues. The germline V and J ends were trimmed by 1 base and 7 bases, with 8 bases remaining between them. The CDR3 DNA reads as TGTGCCAGCAGCCAAGTCCGCGCGAATGAGCAGTTCTTC. Translated, it gives CASSQVRANEQFF.

This clonotype was seen many times. The gene calls are TRBV5-1 and TRBJ2-5; possibly TRBD2 for D (5 bases). The germline gives CDR1 SGHRS, CDR2 YFSETQ. The CDR3 consists of 17 residues. V was trimmed by 4 bases and J by 3 bases, leaving 22 bases between them. CDR3 loop: CASSERRPNRPKETQYF. CDR3 coding DNA: TGCGCCAGCAGCGAGAGGAGGCCAAATCGACCAAAAGAGACCCAGTACTTC. The full variable domain, its missing parts supplied by reference TRBV5-1 and TRBJ2-5, is KAGVTQTPRYLIKTRGQQVTLSCSPISGHRSVSWYQQTPGQGLQFLFEYFSETQRNKGNFPGRFSGRQFSNSRSEMNVSTLELGDSALYLCASSERRPNRPKETQYFGPGTRLLVL.

This clonotype showed up many times. The chain recombines TRBV6-6 with TRBJ2-5; weak D call: TRBD2 (5 bases). V lost 3 bases, J lost 5 bases, and 16 bases lay in between. Germline V CDR1 and CDR2: MNHNY, SVGAGI (reference sequence). This CDR3 has 15 amino acids. The CDR3 nucleotides read TGTGCCAGCAGTTATTCACTAGAGCTCGGCGAGACCCAGTACTTC. This translates into CASSYSLELGETQYF.

The sample holds many counts of this clonotype. At one end, the junction sequence differs from germline, possibly due to a read error. J is TRBJ2-1 and V is TRBV15; D could derive from TRBD1 or TRBD2 (6 bases each). CDR1 is LNHNV, CDR2 YYDKDF, per germline (reference sequence). The CDR3 is made up of 16 amino acids. The CDR3 loop reads CATSRSSSGAGNVQFF. The CDR3 coding sequence is TGTGCCACCAGCAGATCCTCTTCGGGGGCCGGAAATGTGCAGTTCTTC.

The V and J genes are TRBV20-1 and TRBJ2-1; possible D gene TRBD2, 5 bases. Germline CDR1 is DFQATT and CDR2 is SNEGSKA (reference sequence). The germline V and J ends were trimmed by 7 bases and 6 bases, with 19 bases remaining between them. This CDR3 has 14 residues. In DNA, the CDR3 is TGCAGTGTCGTGCGGGCCTTGACTGGCAATGAGCAGTTCTTC. Amino acid sequence: CSVVRALTGNEQFF.